This is a list of T cell receptor beta chains from one sample in a study of vaccination and CD4 T cells after COVID-19. In TCRdb, the PCR reads were re-called with MiXCR into one record per CDR3 protein. The sample includes some 29,000 distinct CDR3 sequences, 50% of them seen just once. Sequencing was performed on CD4+ T cells from blood, taken about 7 months after SARS-CoV-2 vaccination. All receptors come from a human donor who had recovered from COVID-19. The conserved cysteine and the conserved F or W are not part of the CDR3 here. The D gene is left open where the match is weak.

-	TRBV27	14	ASSSRGTGGGYEQY
-	TRBV5-5	11	ASSLRGLETQY
-	TRBV2	13	ASSLPGAAYNEQF
-	TRBV20-1	14	SAKGRSSPSYNEQF
-	TRBV6-5	13	ASSYSRSGGEGYT
TRBD1	TRBV2	10	ASRGTAQPQH
TRBD2	TRBV29-1	14	SVELTWGRAADTQY
-	TRBV19	13	ASSIVAGRAGGYT
-	TRBV7-9	12	ASSLGLQYYGYT
-	TRBV28	13	ASSELVSTYNEQF
TRBD2	TRBV4-2	13	ASSQDGGGYNEQF
-	TRBV7-9	15	ASSPPLFRQTTNTQY
-	TRBV7-8	12	ASSLEPGLYGYT
-	TRBV28	14	ASSGVVGGSHQPQH
TRBD2	TRBV24-1	12	ATSVGREADEQY
-	TRBV15	13	ATSILIGGRETQY
-	TRBV2	13	ASSEITGMGAEAF
-	TRBV11-3	13	ASSATGWGTDTQY
TRBD1	TRBV20-1	14	SAAALTGEGARGYT
-	TRBV7-9	10	ASSTGPNEQF
-	TRBV28	13	ASTPGGGDLYEQY
TRBD1	TRBV6-1	11	ASCPGGGQPQH